Following are 24 T cell receptor beta chains from one sample sequenced in a study of cytomegalovirus exposure and HLA in healthy donors. A multiplex PCR was run with 60 Vbeta primers and 13 Jbeta primers. TCRdb keeps only in-frame clones here, not all; method: immunoSEQ multiplex PCR. The repertoire has 130,000 to 150,000 clones, approximately 83% of them found once; the top ten carry roughly 2%. What was sequenced was PBMCs. These receptors were collected from a woman in her thirties or forties in good health and CMV-seronegative.

V and J are TRBV14 and TRBJ1-2; a weak D match, TRBD1 (6 bases). Germline-derived CDR1 and CDR2 are SGHDN and FVKESK. V lost 0 bases and J lost 8, with 13 bases in between. The length of the CDR3 is 14 residues. The chain's CDR3 is CASSQERGAWGYTF. The CDR3, as DNA: TGTGCCAGCAGCCAAGAGCGGGGGGCGTGGGGCTACACCTTC.

The chain carries TRBV30 and TRBJ1-2, with TRBD1 matching 11 bases. The CDR3 contains 15 residues. The V and J ends lost 3 bases and 2 bases, in that order; junction bases with no gene match: 5. Looked up from germline, CDR1 is GTSNPN and CDR2 is SVGIG (reference sequence). Here the CDR3 DNA reads TGTGCCTGGAGCCTTCGGACAGGGGGCAACTATGGCTACACCTTC. Amino acids: CAWSLRTGGNYGYTF.

Details on this clone: Other DNA sequences in the sample encode the same CDR3. This chain connects TRBV27 to TRBJ1-3; 8 bases map to TRBD1. Germline-derived CDR1 and CDR2 are MNHEY and SMNVEV (reference sequence). The length of the CDR3 is 15 residues. V lost 4 bases to trimming and J lost 5 bases; unmatched junction nucleotides: 7. The chain's CDR3 is CASSSKTGDRNTIYF. The CDR3 DNA reads TGTGCCAGCAGTTCTAAGACAGGGGACAGAAACACCATATATTTT.

This clone was counted a single time. One junction end does not reproduce the germline sequence, and a read error may be involved. This chain connects TRBV29-1 to TRBJ1-2; D remains unclear. Germline loops: CDR1 SQVTM, CDR2 ANQGSEA. The CDR3 totals 12 residues. CDR3 in DNA: TGCAGCGTAACCCAGGTATCGGGAGGCTACATCTTC. It encodes CSVTQVSGGYIF. Looking up the rest from reference TRBV29-1 and TRBJ1-2 gives the full variable domain: SAVISQKPSRDICQRGTSLTIQCQVDSQVTMMFWYRQQPGQSLTLIATANQGSEATYESGFVIDKFPISRPNLTFSTLTVSNMSPEDSSIYLCSVTQVSGGYIFGSGTRLTVV.

This chain joins TRBV28 and TRBJ1-6; weak D call: TRBD1 (5 bases). V dropped 6 bases and J dropped 7 bases, with 13 bases sitting between them. CDR1 and CDR2 from the germline V gene are MDHEN and SYDVKM. This CDR3 spans 14 amino acids. CDR3 in amino acids: CASRLGRGNSPLHF. In DNA, the CDR3 is TGTGCCAGCAGGTTAGGGCGGGGGAATTCACCCCTCCACTTT.

The V and J genes are TRBV19 and TRBJ1-5, with 9 bases aligning to TRBD1. Germline-derived CDR1 and CDR2 are LNHDA and SQIVND (reference sequence). V trimming: 8 bases; J trimming: 0 bases; junction bases outside the gene matches: 11. The CDR3 has 17 residues. The CDR3 loop is CASGLTRDRDSNQPQHF. The CDR3 nucleotides read TGTGCCAGTGGACTAACCCGGGACAGGGATAGCAATCAGCCCCAGCATTTT.

The chain uses TRBV5-5 and TRBJ2-2, with TRBD1 as a possible D gene (5 bases). Germline V lookup: CDR1 SGHKS, CDR2 YYEKEE (reference sequence). The CDR3 runs to 15 residues. V dropped 3 bases and J dropped 1 base, with 10 bases sitting between them. DNA for the CDR3: TGTGCCAGCAGCTCCAGTGGACAGAACACCGGGGAGCTGTTTTTT. It yields the protein CASSSSGQNTGELFF. Full variable domain (remainder filled in from reference TRBV5-5 and TRBJ2-2): DAGVTQSPTHLIKTRGQQVTLRCSPISGHKSVSWYQQVLGQGPQFIFQYYEKEERGRGNFPDRFSARQFPNYSSELNVNALLLGDSALYLCASSSSGQNTGELFFGEGSRLTVL.

The chain links TRBV5-5 to TRBJ1-5; 11 bases fit TRBD1. Unmatched junction bases numbered 15, after V lost 4 bases and J lost 0 bases. The CDR3 runs 20 residues. Per germline, CDR1 SGHKS and CDR2 YYEKEE (reference sequence). CDR3 sequence: CASSRGRGTGGPYSNQPQHF. DNA of the CDR3: TGTGCCAGCAGCCGAGGGCGCGGGACAGGGGGTCCCTATAGCAATCAGCCCCAGCATTTT.

Notes on this clone: Within the sample, other DNA sequences also encode this same CDR3. The rearrangement links TRBV28 to TRBJ1-1; D is unclear. V lost 7 bases and J lost 5, with 17 bases in between. The CDR3 loop spans 14 amino acids. CDR1 MDHEN and CDR2 SYDVKM come from the germline V gene. The CDR3, as DNA: TGTGCCAGCACCAGACCTCGGGGTTCTACTGAAGCTTTCTTT. As protein: CASTRPRGSTEAFF. The full variable domain, completed using reference TRBV28 and TRBJ1-1, is DVKVTQSSRYLVKRTGEKVFLECVQDMDHENMFWYRQDPGLGLRLIYFSYDVKMKEKGDIPEGYSVSREKKERFSLILESASTNQTSMYLCASTRPRGSTEAFFGQGTRLTVV.

The genes are TRBV4-1 and TRBJ2-7, with D possibly TRBD1 on 6 matching bases. Germline V gene sequence: CDR1 MGHRA, CDR2 YSYEKL. V dropped 2 bases and J dropped 6 bases, with 17 bases sitting between them. The CDR3 spans 15 residues. The CDR3 spells CASSQPTGSWGEQYF. Here the CDR3 DNA reads TGCGCCAGCAGCCAACCTACAGGGTCCTGGGGCGAGCAGTACTTC.

The chain links TRBV19 to TRBJ2-1, with 8 bases lining up with TRBD1. The germline gives CDR1 LNHDA, CDR2 SQIVND (reference sequence). CDR3 length equals 18 residues. The V and J ends lost 1 base and 1 base, in that order; junction bases with no gene match: 9. The CDR3 region has the DNA TGTGCCAGTAGTATAGGGGGTTGGGACAGGTCTTCCTACAATGAGCAGTTCTTC. This gives the protein CASSIGGWDRSSYNEQFF.

The V call is TRBV14, the J call TRBJ2-1; possible D gene TRBD2, 5 bases. Looked up from germline, CDR1 is SGHDN and CDR2 is FVKESK. The CDR3 has 17 residues. V was cut by 5 bases and J by 2 bases, with 19 bases left in between. The CDR3 DNA is TGTGCCAGCAGCTATAAGCGAGGGCAACAGCCCTACAATGAGCAGTTCTTC. It is translated as CASSYKRGQQPYNEQFF.

CDR3 region: CASSPPSGGDPVNEQFF. The CDR3 region has the DNA TGTGCCAGCAGCCCACCTAGCGGGGGGGATCCCGTCAATGAGCAGTTCTTC. The V and J genes are TRBV7-9 and TRBJ2-1; 12 bases match TRBD2. Germline-derived CDR1 and CDR2 are SEHNR and FQNEAQ (reference sequence). The trim removed 5 bases at V and 6 bases at J, leaving 11 bases unmatched. CDR3 length: 17 amino acids.

This clone was detected only a few times. J is TRBJ1-2 and V is TRBV11-2, with 12 bases matching TRBD1. The CDR3 contains 17 residues. The V gene end was trimmed by 3 bases and the J gene end by 4 bases; junction bases not matched to a gene: 9. The germline CDR1 and CDR2 sequences are SGHAT and FQNNGV. In DNA form, the CDR3 reads TGTGCCAGCAGCTTCGGGACAGGGGGCGATGATCTCTATGGCTACACCTTC. This encodes CASSFGTGGDDLYGYTF.

V gene TRBV6-1 combines with J gene TRBJ1-2; possibly TRBD1 for D (5 bases). Germline V gene lookup returns CDR1 MNHNS and CDR2 SASEGT. CDR3 length: 15 amino acids. The V end was cut by 7 bases, the J end by 5 bases, with 20 bases between. The CDR3 bases are TGTGCCAGCAAACAAGAAACGGGGGTTTTGTATGGCTACACCTTC. As protein: CASKQETGVLYGYTF.

The gene calls are TRBV19 and TRBJ2-7; TRBD2 matches at 10 bases. This CDR3 is 14 amino acids long. Per germline, CDR1 LNHDA and CDR2 SQIVND (reference sequence). V dropped 4 bases and J dropped 3; count of bases not matched to a gene: 3. CDR3 sequence (DNA): TGTGCCAGTAGTAACCTAGCGGGAGACTACGAGCAGTACTTC. Translated, it gives CASSNLAGDYEQYF.

The chain couples TRBV27 to TRBJ2-7; 11 nucleotides agree with TRBD1. V shed 5 bases, J shed 2 bases, and the junction held 5 bases outside the gene matches. The CDR3 loop spans 15 amino acids. Germline loops: CDR1 MNHEY, CDR2 SMNVEV (reference sequence). The CDR3 is CASSPRTGGPYEQYF. The DNA for the CDR3 is TGTGCCAGCAGTCCCCGGACAGGGGGCCCCTACGAGCAGTACTTC.

About this clone itself: At one boundary the junction diverges from the germline segment, which might be a read error. The chain carries TRBV7-9 and TRBJ1-2, with D possibly being TRBD1 (5 bases). This CDR3 contains 13 residues. Germline CDR1 and CDR2: SEHNR and FQNEAQ (reference sequence). The CDR3 region has the DNA TGTTCCAGCAGCTTACCGGGGGTGGGTGGCTACACCTTC. It codes for CSSSLPGVGGYTF.

Worth noting for this clone: One end of the junction does not line up with germline, which may come from a read error. The V gene is TRBV4-1, the J gene TRBJ2-1; 9 bases map to TRBD2. CDR3 length: 14 residues. Germline V gene data show CDR1 as MGHRA and CDR2 as YSYEKL. The CDR3 is CTSRPTSGYNEQFF. In nucleotides, the CDR3 is TGCACCAGCAGACCGACTAGCGGCTACAATGAGCAGTTCTTC.

The chain is built from TRBV7-7 and TRBJ2-1, with D possibly matching TRBD2 (5 bases). The CDR3 extends over 16 amino acids. Germline V gene data show CDR1 as SSHAT and CDR2 as FNYEAQ (reference sequence). The V end was cut by 3 bases, the J end by 2 bases, with 14 bases between. CDR3 sequence reads: CASSFGSAVPYNEQFF. In DNA form, the CDR3 reads TGTGCCAGCAGCTTTGGGAGTGCAGTCCCCTACAATGAGCAGTTCTTC.

This chain joins TRBV6-4 and TRBJ2-5, with a possible D match to TRBD1 (5 bases). Trimming cost V 9 bases and J 0 bases, with 23 bases left between them. CDR1 MRHNA and CDR2 SNTAGT come from the germline V gene. CDR3 length equals 17 residues. The CDR3, as DNA: TGTGCCAGTCCCCAGGGATTAGGAAGTAAATACCAAGAGACCCAGTACTTC. Protein product: CASPQGLGSKYQETQYF.

The chain couples TRBV18 to TRBJ2-5, with 11 bases fitting TRBD1. CDR1 KGHSH and CDR2 LQKENI come from the germline V gene. The CDR3 has 13 amino acids. V lost 7 bases to trimming and J lost 2 bases; unmatched junction nucleotides: 0. The CDR3 bases are TGTGCCAGCTGGGACAGGGGGCAAGAGACCCAGTACTTC. Amino acids: CASWDRGQETQYF.

V gene TRBV10-1 combines with J gene TRBJ2-5, with 13 nucleotides matching TRBD2. The CDR3 totals 18 residues. CDR1 and CDR2 from the germline V gene are WNHNN and SYGVQD (reference sequence). Unmatched junction bases numbered 9, after V lost 0 bases and J lost 5 bases. CDR3 in DNA: TGCGCCAGCAGTGAGTCTGGACTAGCGGGGGCCACGGGGGAGACCCAGTACTTC. The encoded protein is CASSESGLAGATGETQYF.

The chain joins TRBV28 to TRBJ2-5; a possible D gene is TRBD1 (6 bases). The length of the CDR3 is 16 residues. The V end lost 3 bases, the J end lost 6 bases, and 20 bases lay between the germline ends. Per the germline V gene, CDR1 is MDHEN and CDR2 is SYDVKM. CDR3 DNA sequence: TGTGCCAGCAGTTTTTCGCGAAATCAGGGGATGAAGACCCAGTACTTC. It specifies CASSFSRNQGMKTQYF.